The source of this T cell receptor beta chain is a study of blood T cell repertoires in COVID-19 (dated by TCRdb to the early 2020s). Concerning the study at large: For ImmuneRACE Cohort 3, a participant was defined as recovered based on two consecutive negative NP/OP PCR tests, clearance by a healthcare professional, or resolution of symptoms. Samples covering the acute and convalescent phases of COVID-19 were provided by collaborators in the United States, Italy and Spain. The material from the prospective study consisted of cDNA or gDNA derived from T cells, B-cell-depleted T cells, or PBMCs. Subjects who had been exposed to COVID-19, were actively infected with it, or had recovered from it provided the deeply sampled blood TCRbeta repertoires that made up the dataset. The repertoires were made available in a free public database intended to serve as a resource for research on the immune response to SARS-CoV-2. Samples came from the ongoing ImmuneRACE study (first 160 participants) plus 1,254 subjects from 6 global collaborators. Nearly every sample came with metadata listing a de-identified subject ID, COVID-19 status, age in years and sex. Where available, HLA class I and class II types were obtained from metadata supplied by the sample provider rather than from assay-based typing. Points the paper makes about the study in general: The amount of clinical and demographic metadata varied by source and participant and was provided uncurated.

The immunoSEQ Assay, a bias-controlled multiplex PCR, was used to amplify TCRbeta CDR3 regions from genomic DNA. The authors processed their data as follows. Within the assay, amplification of reference gene primers was used to estimate how many nucleated cells each sample contained. To quantify the absolute abundance of each unique TCRbeta CDR3 rearrangement, sequence reads were collapsed and filtered. Productive Simpson clonality was computed per sample as the square root of Simpson's diversity index over productive rearrangements. What TCRdb holds here is the immuneACCESS table cut down to in-frame rearrangements. Part of the clones is not present; checked against another copy, under half of the missing clones reflect an unresolved V gene, and the others are unexplained. The V and J calls and the clone size are those of that table, but D and trimming were determined from the DNA. This sample gives around 200,000 clones in total; 85% to 90% of them show up just once. The ten largest clonotypes hold over 3% of the sample.

V loses 5 bases, J loses 3 bases, and the germline ends lie 10 bases apart. CDR1 is given as LNHDA and CDR2 as SQIVND, both from the germline V gene (reference sequence). There are 13 amino acids in the CDR3, from cysteine to phenylalanine inclusive. Solely the CDR3 DNA is kept, with 39 bases framed from the first base. Enrolling through a virtual design, the prospective study's participants ranged in age from about 18 to 89 years and lived across approximately 25 United States geographic areas. To assign participants to cohorts, the prospective study relied on clinical history that participants themselves reported in a screening survey and a study questionnaire. In the prospective study, whole blood, serum and a nasopharyngeal or oropharyngeal swab were collected from each participant by mobile phlebotomists. Prospective study participants could optionally give additional blood draws and questionnaires over an approximately two-month period. Blood samples from the prospective study were shipped frozen or at room temperature prior to DNA extraction.

This clone was seen more than once but under ten times. What this receptor recognizes is not known. Base qualities are missing; no much larger clone stands one base away. This TCR came from a woman aged 45-65 years in a cohort exposed to, infected with or recovered from COVID-19 (not recorded which). The sequencing sample was made of PBMCs or T cells enriched from blood (not recorded which). The V gene is TRBV19 and the J gene is TRBJ1-2; the D segment could be TRBD1, given 6 matching bases. The CDR3 region reads CASSFRQDYGYTF. The DNA sequence is TGTGCCAGTAGTTTCCGACAGGACTATGGCTACACCTTC.